These 21 T cell receptor beta chains came from one sample sequenced in a study of cytomegalovirus exposure and HLA in healthy donors. Produced via immunoSEQ multiplex PCR; TCRdb's table is partial and in-frame only. The sample has over 45,000 clones; approximately 95% are singletons. Sample: PBMCs. The receptors stem from a woman between 18 and 30 years old in good health and CMV-seronegative.

The V gene is TRBV27, the J gene TRBJ1-1; D is undetermined. The CDR3 extends over 13 amino acids. Trimming took off 3 bases at V and 1 base at J, with 6 bases between the two ends. Looked up from germline, CDR1 is MNHEY and CDR2 is SMNVEV (reference sequence). CDR3 in DNA: TGTGCCAGCAGTTTCCGACAGAACACTGAAGCTTTCTTT. It translates to CASSFRQNTEAFF.

The chain has TRBV27 and TRBJ1-2; TRBD1 might be the D (6 bases). This CDR3 comprises 15 residues. V shed 5 bases and J shed 2 bases, with 15 bases lying between them. The V gene's germline CDR1 is MNHEY and CDR2 SMNVEV (reference sequence). The CDR3 coding sequence is TGTGCCAGCAGTATTTCTTTTCAGGGGAACTATGGCTACACCTTC. Amino acid sequence: CASSISFQGNYGYTF.

This sequence joins TRBV19 and TRBJ1-6, with D perhaps TRBD1 (5 bases). CDR3 length: 14 residues. Between the trimmed V and J ends, which lost 4 bases and 2 bases, there was a span of 6 bases. CDR1 is LNHDA, CDR2 SQIVND, per germline (reference sequence). CDR3: CASSTTAYNSPLHF. The CDR3 bases are TGTGCCAGTAGTACGACAGCCTATAATTCACCCCTCCACTTT.

A single count supports this clone. The CDR3 reads CASSPQGLSFGKNEQFF. CDR3 nucleotides: TGTGCCAGCAGCCCCCAGGGACTCTCCTTTGGGAAGAATGAGCAGTTCTTC. The chain recombines TRBV13 with TRBJ2-1, with a tentative D call TRBD2 (6 bases). Germline V gene sequence: CDR1 PRHDT, CDR2 FYEKMQ (reference sequence). This CDR3 comprises 17 residues. V gave up 5 bases and J gave up 7 bases, with 24 bases separating them.

The chain employs TRBV7-6 and TRBJ2-5; 7 bases map to TRBD2. J gave up 5 bases and V 7 bases, and 7 bases lay outside the gene matches. CDR3 length: 13 amino acids. CDR1 and CDR2 from the germline V gene are SGHVS and FNYEAQ. The CDR3 DNA is TGTGCCAGCATTGCGGGGGTGGGGGAGACCCAGTACTTC. It translates to CASIAGVGETQYF.

V is TRBV19 and J is TRBJ1-2; 8 bases map to TRBD1. This CDR3 is 15 amino acids long. In germline, CDR1 is LNHDA, CDR2 SQIVND (reference sequence). V trimming: 4 bases; J trimming: 6 bases; junction bases outside the gene matches: 10. In DNA, the CDR3 is TGTGCCAGTAGTAGAAGACAGGGGTTGTTCGATGGCTACACCTTC. It yields the protein CASSRRQGLFDGYTF.

The chain carries TRBV7-9 and TRBJ2-3; 8 bases are shared with TRBD2. Germline CDR1 reads SEHNR; CDR2 reads FQNEAQ (reference sequence). This CDR3 spans 14 amino acids. The ends lost 5 bases at V and 4 bases at J; junction bases unmatched: 5. CDR3 bases: TGTGCCAGCAGCCTAAGGACTAGCCCAGATACGCAGTATTTT. This encodes CASSLRTSPDTQYF. The whole variable domain, filled in from reference TRBV7-9 and TRBJ2-3, reads DTGVSQNPRHKITKRGQNVTFRCDPISEHNRLYWYRQTLGQGPEFLTYFQNEAQLEKSRLLSDRFSAERPKGSFSTLEIQRTEQGDSAMYLCASSLRTSPDTQYFGPGTRLTVL.

The V call is TRBV6-6, the J call TRBJ1-2; TRBD1 matches 7 bases. The CDR3 is 14 residues long. The V and J ends lost 0 bases and 4 bases, in that order; junction bases with no gene match: 2. Germline V CDR1 and CDR2: MNHNY, SVGAGI (reference sequence). The CDR3 DNA is TGTGCCAGCAGTTACTCGGCAGGGGGCTATGGCTACACCTTC. Its protein product is CASSYSAGGYGYTF.

The table lists this clone with a few counts. V is TRBV19 and J is TRBJ1-1; a possible D gene is TRBD1 (6 bases). Germline V gene lookup returns CDR1 LNHDA and CDR2 SQIVND (reference sequence). This CDR3 comprises 15 residues. Trimming left V 9 bases short and J 6 bases short, with 23 bases between. CDR3 protein: CASQTERGARSEAFF. The CDR3 coding sequence is TGTGCCAGCCAGACCGAGCGGGGGGCGAGGTCTGAAGCTTTCTTT.

V and J are TRBV27 and TRBJ2-3; 9 bases are a match to TRBD2. The CDR3 runs 18 residues. Germline assignment: CDR1 MNHEY and CDR2 SMNVEV (reference sequence). V lost 5 bases to trimming and J lost 0 bases; unmatched junction nucleotides: 12. The CDR3 region is CASSPHGGGAGSTDTQYF. CDR3 sequence (DNA): TGTGCCAGCAGTCCCCACGGCGGGGGGGCTGGTAGCACAGATACGCAGTATTTT.

The chain carries TRBV4-3 and TRBJ2-1; 8 bases are shared with TRBD2. The germline gives CDR1 LGHNA, CDR2 YSLEER. The junction had 8 bases not matched to a gene; V was cut back by 4 bases and J by 0 bases. This CDR3 has 17 residues. The CDR3 sequence is CASSLTGTRASYNEQFF. In nucleotides, the CDR3 is TGCGCCAGCAGCCTCACTGGGACTAGGGCCTCCTACAATGAGCAGTTCTTC.

The V and J genes are TRBV7-9 and TRBJ1-1, with D unclear. The CDR3 length is 15 residues. Germline values: CDR1 SEHNR, CDR2 FQNEAQ (reference sequence). The ends were cut back, 5 bases at V and 1 base at J, with 14 bases in the middle. The CDR3 DNA follows: TGTGCCAGCAGCCCGATTAGAGGCTCGAACACTGAAGCTTTCTTT. This gives the protein CASSPIRGSNTEAFF.

The chain has TRBV6-1 and TRBJ2-5; 8 positions agree with TRBD2. Germline lookup yields CDR1 MNHNS and CDR2 SASEGT. The trim removed 2 bases at V and 6 bases at J, leaving 14 bases unmatched. This CDR3 spans 17 amino acids. CDR3 residues: CASSEPLGLGSQKTQYF. In DNA, the CDR3 is TGTGCCAGCAGTGAACCCTTGGGACTAGGATCTCAGAAGACCCAGTACTTC.

CDR3 amino acids: CASSQLYRGSHEQYF. The CDR3 DNA is TGTGCCAGCAGTCAACTTTACAGGGGGTCCCACGAGCAGTACTTC. This chain links TRBV27 with TRBJ2-7; 8 bases map to TRBD1. V gave up 5 bases and J gave up 5 bases; unmatched junction bases: 11. The germline CDR1 and CDR2 sequences are MNHEY and SMNVEV (reference sequence). The CDR3 totals 15 residues.

The rearrangement joins TRBV6-4 to TRBJ2-1; possibly TRBD2 for D (5 bases). V was trimmed by 3 bases and J by 2 bases, leaving 11 bases between them. CDR1 MRHNA and CDR2 SNTAGT come from the germline V gene. The CDR3 is 15 residues long. The CDR3 reads CASSEEEGPYNEQFF. The CDR3 coding sequence is TGTGCCAGCAGTGAGGAAGAGGGTCCCTACAATGAGCAGTTCTTC.

The rearrangement links TRBV11-3 to TRBJ2-1; D unclear. The CDR3 is 12 amino acids. Trimming took 5 bases from V and 10 from J, leaving 12 bases between them. In germline, CDR1 is SGHNT, CDR2 YENEEA. CDR3 loop: CASSPITLEQFF. The CDR3 nucleotides are TGTGCCAGCAGCCCAATCACCCTAGAGCAGTTCTTC. Full variable domain (missing parts from reference TRBV11-3 and TRBJ2-1): EAGVVQSPRYKIIEKKQPVAFWCNPISGHNTLYWYLQNLGQGPELLIRYENEEAVDDSQLPKDRFSAERLKGVDSTLKIQPAELGDSAVYLCASSPITLEQFFGPGTRLTVL.

The V and J genes are TRBV7-9 and TRBJ1-1; a possible D gene is TRBD1 (5 bases). The germline V and J ends were trimmed by 7 bases and 3 bases, with 6 bases remaining between them. The germline CDR1 and CDR2 sequences are SEHNR and FQNEAQ (reference sequence). The CDR3 sequence is 11 residues long. In DNA form, the CDR3 reads TGTGCCAGCAAAGGGGACACTGAAGCTTTCTTT. Amino acids: CASKGDTEAFF.

The chain joins TRBV7-8 to TRBJ1-5; the D gene is possibly TRBD1 (5 bases). Trimming stripped 5 bases from V and 4 bases from J, with 15 bases between. Germline CDR1 is SGHVS and CDR2 is FQNEAQ. This CDR3 spans 15 amino acids. In DNA, the CDR3 is TGTGCCAGCAGCCCCGGACCAGGGAGGAATCAGCCCCAGCATTTT. Protein: CASSPGPGRNQPQHF.

The rearrangement links TRBV21-1 to TRBJ2-1; the D call TRBD2 from the table was never checked on the DNA. TRBV21-1 is a listed pseudogene. This CDR3 has 12 residues. CDR3 region: CASSAKRNEQFF. The CDR3 nucleotides read TGTGCCAGCAGCGCGAAGCGGAATGAGCAGTTCTTC.

This chain joins TRBV10-2 and TRBJ1-3; possibly TRBD1 for D (6 bases). V gave up 5 bases and J gave up 0 bases, with 17 bases separating them. Germline V gene sequence: CDR1 WSHSY, CDR2 SAAADI. The CDR3 runs to 17 residues. CDR3 amino acids: CASSPPRDTRSGNTIYF. The CDR3, as DNA: TGCGCCAGCAGTCCCCCCCGGGACACTCGCTCTGGAAACACCATATATTTT.

The gene calls are TRBV19 and TRBJ2-7; a possible D gene is TRBD2 (6 bases). From germline, CDR1 is LNHDA and CDR2 SQIVND (reference sequence). The CDR3 sequence is 11 residues long. V lost 9 bases to trimming and J lost 1 base, with 7 bases between them. CDR3 bases: TGTGCCAGAGGAGGGTCCTACGAGCAGTACGTC. Translating it yields CARGGSYEQYV.